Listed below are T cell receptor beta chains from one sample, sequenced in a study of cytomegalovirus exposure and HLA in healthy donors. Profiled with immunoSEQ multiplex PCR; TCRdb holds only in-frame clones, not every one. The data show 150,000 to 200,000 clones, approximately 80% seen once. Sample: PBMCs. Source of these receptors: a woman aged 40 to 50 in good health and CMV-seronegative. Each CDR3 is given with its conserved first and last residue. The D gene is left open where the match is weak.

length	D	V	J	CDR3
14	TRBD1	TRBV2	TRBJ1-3	CASSRQGYGNTIYF
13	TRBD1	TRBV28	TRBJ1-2	CASSTTGVGGYTF
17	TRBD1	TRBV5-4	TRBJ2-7	CASSPGSDRDITYEQYF
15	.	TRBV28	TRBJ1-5	CASSLDRTFNQPQHF
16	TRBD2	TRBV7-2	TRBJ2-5	CASSLARLAVQETQYF
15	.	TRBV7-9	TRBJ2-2	CASSRSASGTGELFF
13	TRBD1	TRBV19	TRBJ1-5	CASMTGFNQPQHF
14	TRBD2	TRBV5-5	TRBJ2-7	CASSLGSGSFEQYF
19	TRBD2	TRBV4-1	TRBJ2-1	CASSRYDSGGTSSYNEQFF
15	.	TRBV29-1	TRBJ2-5	CSVSIFATVQETQYF